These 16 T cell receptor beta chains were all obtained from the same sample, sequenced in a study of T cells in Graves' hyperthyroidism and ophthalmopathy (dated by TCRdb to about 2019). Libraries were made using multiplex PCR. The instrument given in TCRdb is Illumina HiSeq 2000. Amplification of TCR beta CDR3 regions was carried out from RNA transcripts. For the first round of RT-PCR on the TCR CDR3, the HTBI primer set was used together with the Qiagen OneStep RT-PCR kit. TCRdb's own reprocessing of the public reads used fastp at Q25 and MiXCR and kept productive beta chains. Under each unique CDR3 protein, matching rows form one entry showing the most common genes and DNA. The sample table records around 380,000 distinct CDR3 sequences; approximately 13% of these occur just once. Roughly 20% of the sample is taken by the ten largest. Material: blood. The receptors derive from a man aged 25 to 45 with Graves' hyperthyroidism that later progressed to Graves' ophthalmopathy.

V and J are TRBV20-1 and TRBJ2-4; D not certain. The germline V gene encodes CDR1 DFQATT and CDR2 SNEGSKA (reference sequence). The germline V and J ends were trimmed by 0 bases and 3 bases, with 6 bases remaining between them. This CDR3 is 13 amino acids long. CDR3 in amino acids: CSARDRGKNIQYF. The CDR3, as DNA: TGCAGTGCTAGAGATCGAGGCAAAAACATTCAGTACTTC.

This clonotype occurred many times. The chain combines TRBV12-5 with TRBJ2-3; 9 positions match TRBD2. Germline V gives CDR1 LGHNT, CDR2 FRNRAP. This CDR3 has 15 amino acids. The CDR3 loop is CASGGGAIRTDTQYF. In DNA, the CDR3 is TGTGCCTCAGGCGGGGGGGCAATCAGAACAGATACGCAGTATTTT. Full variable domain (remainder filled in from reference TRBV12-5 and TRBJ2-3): DARVTQTPRHKVTEMGQEVTMRCQPILGHNTVFWYRQTMMQGLELLAYFRNRAPLDDSGMPKDRFSAEMPDATLATLKIQPSEPRDSAVYFCASGGGAIRTDTQYFGPGTRLTVL.

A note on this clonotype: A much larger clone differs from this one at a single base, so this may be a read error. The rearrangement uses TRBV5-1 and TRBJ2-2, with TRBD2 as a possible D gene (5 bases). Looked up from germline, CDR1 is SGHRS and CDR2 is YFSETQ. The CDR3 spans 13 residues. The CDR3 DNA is TGCGCCAGCAGCGGGCGGTACACCGGGGAGCCGTTTTTT. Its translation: CASSGRYTGEPFF.

This CDR3 reads CATSDMSAGTGQPQHF. CDR3 in DNA: TGTGCCACCAGTGATATGTCCGCAGGGACAGGACAGCCCCAGCATTTT. V and J are TRBV24-1 and TRBJ1-5; 8 bases fit TRBD1. Germline V gene sequence: CDR1 KGHDR, CDR2 SFDVKD. The CDR3 covers 16 residues. With V trimmed by 3 bases and J by 7 bases, 10 bases remained unmatched.

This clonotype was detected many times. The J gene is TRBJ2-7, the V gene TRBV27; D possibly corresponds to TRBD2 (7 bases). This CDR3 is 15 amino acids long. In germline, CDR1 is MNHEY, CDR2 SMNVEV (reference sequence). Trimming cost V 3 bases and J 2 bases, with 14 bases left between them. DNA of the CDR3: TGTGCCAGCAGTTTTGGCGGGGGCCATACCTACGAGCAGTACTTC. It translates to CASSFGGGHTYEQYF.

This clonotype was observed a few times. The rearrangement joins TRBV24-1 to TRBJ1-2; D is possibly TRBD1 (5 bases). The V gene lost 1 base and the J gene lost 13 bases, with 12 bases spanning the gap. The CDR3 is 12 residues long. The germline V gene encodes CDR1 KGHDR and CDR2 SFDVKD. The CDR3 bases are TGTGCCACCAGTGATTTCGACAGCCCGTTCACCTTC. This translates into CATSDFDSPFTF.

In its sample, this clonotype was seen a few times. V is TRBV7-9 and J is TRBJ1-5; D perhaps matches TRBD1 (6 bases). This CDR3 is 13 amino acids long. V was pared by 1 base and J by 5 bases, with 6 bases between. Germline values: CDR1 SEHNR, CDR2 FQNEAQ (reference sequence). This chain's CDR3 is CASSLGQDQPQHF. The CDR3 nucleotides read TGTGCCAGCAGCTTAGGACAGGATCAGCCCCAGCATTTT.

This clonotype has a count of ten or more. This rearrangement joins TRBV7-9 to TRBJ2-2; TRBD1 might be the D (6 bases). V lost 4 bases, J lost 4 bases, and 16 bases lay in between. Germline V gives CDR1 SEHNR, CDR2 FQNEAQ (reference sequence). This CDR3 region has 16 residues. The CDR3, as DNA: TGTGCCAGCAGCTCGGGTGGGACACCCTCCACCGGGGAGCTGTTTTTT. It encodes CASSSGGTPSTGELFF.

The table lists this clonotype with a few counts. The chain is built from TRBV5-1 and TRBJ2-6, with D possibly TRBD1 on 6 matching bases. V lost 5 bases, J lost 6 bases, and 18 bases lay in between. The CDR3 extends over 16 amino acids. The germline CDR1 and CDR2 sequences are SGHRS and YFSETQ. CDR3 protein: CASSFDRTLMANVLTF. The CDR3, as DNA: TGCGCCAGCAGTTTCGACAGGACCTTGATGGCCAACGTCCTGACTTTC.

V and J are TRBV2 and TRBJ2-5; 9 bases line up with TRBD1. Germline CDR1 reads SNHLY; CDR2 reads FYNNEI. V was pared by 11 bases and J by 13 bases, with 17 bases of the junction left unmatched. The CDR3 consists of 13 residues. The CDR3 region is CASITGQGVSPYF. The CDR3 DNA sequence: TGTGCCTCAATTACGGGACAGGGAGTTTCCCCGTACTTC.

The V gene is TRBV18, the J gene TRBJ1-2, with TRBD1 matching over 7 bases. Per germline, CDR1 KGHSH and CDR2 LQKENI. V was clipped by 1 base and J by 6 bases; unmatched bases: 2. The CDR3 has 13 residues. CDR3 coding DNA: TGTGCCAGCTCACCACGGGACAGCGATGGCTACACCTTC. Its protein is CASSPRDSDGYTF. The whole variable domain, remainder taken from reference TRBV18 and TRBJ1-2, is NAGVMQNPRHLVRRRGQEARLRCSPMKGHSHVYWYRQLPEEGLKFMVYLQKENIIDESGMPKERFSAEFPKEGPSILRIQQVVRGDSAAYFCASSPRDSDGYTFGSGTRLTVV.

The CDR3 sequence is CASSLGQGEAGNTIYF. The DNA for the CDR3 is TGTGCCAGCAGTTTGGGGCAGGGAGAGGCTGGAAACACCATATATTTT. V is TRBV27 and J is TRBJ1-3; the D gene is possibly TRBD1 (5 bases). This CDR3 is 16 amino acids long. Germline V gene sequence: CDR1 MNHEY, CDR2 SMNVEV (reference sequence). V was pared by 3 bases and J by 2 bases, with 14 bases between.

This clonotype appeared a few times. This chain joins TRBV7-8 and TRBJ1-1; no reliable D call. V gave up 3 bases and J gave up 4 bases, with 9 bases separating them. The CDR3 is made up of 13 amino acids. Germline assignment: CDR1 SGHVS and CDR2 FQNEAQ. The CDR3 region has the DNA TGTGCCAGCAGCTTTGCACGGGCCACTGAAGCTTTCTTT. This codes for CASSFARATEAFF.

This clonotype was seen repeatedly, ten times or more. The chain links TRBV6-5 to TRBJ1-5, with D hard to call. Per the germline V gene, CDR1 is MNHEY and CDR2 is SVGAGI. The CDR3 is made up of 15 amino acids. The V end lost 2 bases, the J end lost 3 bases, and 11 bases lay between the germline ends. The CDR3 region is CASSYAGPNNQPQHF. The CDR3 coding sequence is TGTGCCAGCAGTTACGCCGGTCCGAACAATCAGCCCCAGCATTTT.

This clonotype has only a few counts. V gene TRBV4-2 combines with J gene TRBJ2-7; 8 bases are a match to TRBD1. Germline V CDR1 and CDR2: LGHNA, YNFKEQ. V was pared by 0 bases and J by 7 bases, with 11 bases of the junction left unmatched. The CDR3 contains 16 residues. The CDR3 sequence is CASSQDPSGQGREQYF. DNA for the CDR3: TGTGCCAGCAGCCAAGATCCCTCAGGACAGGGTAGGGAGCAGTACTTC.

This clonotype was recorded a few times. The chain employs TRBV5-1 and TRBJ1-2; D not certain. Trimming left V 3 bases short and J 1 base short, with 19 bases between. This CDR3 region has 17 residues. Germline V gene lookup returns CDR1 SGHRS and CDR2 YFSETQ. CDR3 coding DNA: TGCGCCAGCAGCTCGGTCTTCGCCCGGGGATTTAACTATGGCTACACCTTC. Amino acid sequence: CASSSVFARGFNYGYTF. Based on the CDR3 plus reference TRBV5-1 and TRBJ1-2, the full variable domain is KAGVTQTPRYLIKTRGQQVTLSCSPISGHRSVSWYQQTPGQGLQFLFEYFSETQRNKGNFPGRFSGRQFSNSRSEMNVSTLELGDSALYLCASSSVFARGFNYGYTFGSGTRLTVV.